A selection of T cell receptor beta chains follows, all from one sample in a study of T-cell memory formation after mild COVID-19. One entry per CDR3 protein results from TCRdb running MiXCR on the 5' RACE reads. The sample consists of approximately 410,000 distinct CDR3 sequences, more than 20% of them appearing once. Sequencing was performed on PBMCs or a T cell subset sorted from them (not recorded which). The source of these receptors is an adult woman who had mild COVID-19 (a few samples of this study predate the infection). Cell type and time point are not known. CDR3s include the opening cysteine and the closing phenylalanine or tryptophan. A D gene is named only where the DNA matches it firmly. The size of a clone is reported for some rows only, either as once, few or many, or as a class for expanded clones.

V gene	D gene	J gene	clone size	CDR3 protein	CDR3 DNA
TRBV18	NA	TRBJ1-1	NA	CASSPAWQNTEAFF	TGTGCCAGCTCACCAGCCTGGCAAAACACTGAAGCTTTCTTT
TRBV10-3	NA	TRBJ2-1	few	CAISESKGSNEQFF	TGTGCCATCAGTGAGTCGAAAGGTTCCAATGAGCAGTTCTTC
TRBV20-1	TRBD1	TRBJ1-5	NA	CSARIQGNQPQHF	TGCAGTGCTAGGATACAGGGGAATCAGCCCCAGCATTTT
TRBV5-1	NA	TRBJ2-2	NA	CASSRQGPAGELFF	TGCGCCAGCAGCAGGCAGGGGCCGGCCGGGGAGCTGTTTTTT
TRBV6-1	TRBD2	TRBJ2-5	few	CASSETASGGAKETQYF	TGTGCCAGCAGCGAAACGGCTAGCGGGGGGGCGAAAGAGACCCAGTACTTC
TRBV6-5	TRBD1	TRBJ1-1	NA	CASSYSDRGTEAFF	TGTGCCAGCAGTTATTCTGACAGGGGGACTGAAGCTTTCTTT
TRBV7-8	NA	TRBJ2-1	NA	CASSVGHSGEQFF	TGTGCCAGCAGCGTCGGACATTCCGGCGAGCAGTTCTTC
TRBV6-5	TRBD1	TRBJ2-2	NA	CASSPDRGRTGELFF	TGTGCCAGCAGTCCGGACAGGGGCCGGACCGGGGAGCTGTTTTTT
TRBV12-3/TRBV12-4	TRBD2	TRBJ2-7	NA	CASSAQLAGGSPGQYF	TGTGCCAGCAGTGCCCAACTAGCGGGGGGGTCCCCGGGGCAGTACTTC
TRBV5-1	TRBD1	TRBJ2-5	NA	CASSKGQGGETQYF	TGCGCCAGCAGCAAGGGACAGGGTGGAGAGACCCAGTACTTC
TRBV6-2/TRBV6-3	TRBD1	TRBJ2-3	NA	CASSYYRGFTDTQYF	TGTGCCAGCAGTTACTACAGGGGATTCACAGATACGCAGTATTTT
TRBV3-1	TRBD2	TRBJ2-1	few	CASSQNGLAVSNEQFF	TGTGCCAGCAGCCAAAATGGACTAGCGGTCTCCAATGAGCAGTTCTTC
TRBV7-9	TRBD2	TRBJ2-7	NA	CASSAGVRDYEQYF	TGTGCCAGCAGCGCGGGGGTCAGGGACTACGAGCAGTACTTC
TRBV6-1	NA	TRBJ2-1	few	CASSEASVAVSNEQFF	TGTGCCAGCAGTGAAGCGTCAGTGGCAGTTAGCAATGAGCAGTTCTTC
TRBV5-1	TRBD2	TRBJ2-5	NA	CASSVTSVGETQYF	TGCGCCAGCAGCGTCACTAGCGTCGGGGAGACCCAGTACTTC
TRBV7-2	TRBD2	TRBJ2-1	NA	CASSPASGLYNEQFF	TGTGCCAGCAGCCCCGCTAGCGGGCTCTACAATGAGCAGTTCTTC
TRBV29-1	TRBD2	TRBJ2-7	few	CSVGPGGGFLYEQYF	TGCAGCGTTGGCCCGGGGGGAGGTTTTCTCTACGAGCAGTACTTC
TRBV10-3	TRBD1	TRBJ1-1	NA	CAIGTGRANTEAFF	TGTGCCATAGGGACAGGGAGGGCGAACACTGAAGCTTTCTTT
TRBV12-3/TRBV12-4	TRBD2	TRBJ2-3	few	CASSAGSLLAGTDTQYF	TGTGCCAGCAGTGCAGGGAGCTTGCTAGCGGGCACAGATACGCAGTATTTT
TRBV12-3/TRBV12-4	TRBD2	TRBJ2-1	few	CASSSLAGAVYNEQFF	TGTGCCAGCAGTTCACTAGCGGGAGCAGTTTACAATGAGCAGTTCTTC
TRBV10-3	NA	TRBJ2-7	few	CAISSGPREIEQYF	TGTGCCATCAGTTCCGGGCCCCGGGAGATCGAGCAGTACTTC
TRBV29-1	TRBD1	TRBJ2-7	NA	CSVAAGQGNPYEQYF	TGCAGCGTTGCCGCGGGACAGGGCAACCCCTACGAGCAGTACTTC
TRBV9	TRBD1	TRBJ2-2	few	CASAAGGVNTGELFF	TGTGCCAGCGCTGCAGGGGGCGTGAACACCGGGGAGCTGTTTTTT
TRBV29-1	TRBD1	TRBJ2-3	few	CSVLRGPTDTQYF	TGCAGCGTTTTGAGGGGGCCGACAGATACGCAGTATTTT
TRBV9	NA	TRBJ1-1	few	CASSVAGGRTEAFF	TGTGCCAGCAGCGTAGCCGGGGGTCGGACTGAAGCTTTCTTT
TRBV7-9	NA	TRBJ2-3	NA	CASSRAQKDTDTQYF	TGTGCCAGCAGCCGAGCACAGAAGGACACAGATACGCAGTATTTT
TRBV27	NA	TRBJ1-2	NA	CASSLLGVDGYTF	TGTGCCAGCAGTTTATTAGGAGTGGATGGCTACACCTTC
TRBV12-1	NA	TRBJ2-1	many	CASSDFLAGERTPTNEQFF	TGTGCCAGCAGCGACTTTCTAGCGGGGGAGCGTACTCCGACCAATGAGCAGTTCTTC
TRBV9	TRBD1	TRBJ1-1	NA	CASTGQGAMNTEAFF	TGTGCCAGCACCGGACAGGGGGCGATGAACACTGAAGCTTTCTTT
TRBV6-4	TRBD2	TRBJ2-2	NA	CASKGLAYTGELFF	TGTGCCAGCAAGGGACTAGCGTACACCGGGGAGCTGTTTTTT
TRBV20-1	TRBD2	TRBJ2-1	few	CSASGLAGVRSSYNEQFF	TGCAGTGCTAGTGGACTAGCGGGAGTCCGAAGCTCCTACAATGAGCAGTTCTTC
TRBV7-9	NA	TRBJ2-7	once	CASSLTVGDAAYEQYF	TGTGCCAGCAGCTTAACAGTGGGGGACGCAGCCTACGAGCAGTACTTC
TRBV6-1	NA	TRBJ1-1	NA	CASSDGVSNTEAFF	TGTGCCAGCAGTGACGGGGTCTCGAACACTGAAGCTTTCTTT
TRBV3-1	NA	TRBJ2-1	NA	CASSQEDGVGDEQFF	TGTGCCAGCAGCCAAGAAGACGGGGTTGGCGATGAGCAGTTCTTC
TRBV7-9	NA	TRBJ1-1	NA	CASSLGGSLPAFF	TGTGCCAGCAGCTTAGGGGGGAGCCTGCCAGCTTTCTTT